Sequencing of this TCR beta chain was carried out in a study of blood T cell repertoires in COVID-19. Study at large: PBMCs, B-cell-depleted T cells, or T cells provided the cDNA or gDNA that made up the material.

Germline V gene sequence: CDR1 SGHRS, CDR2 YFSETQ. V was clipped by 4 bases and J by 9 bases; unmatched bases: 10. The CDR3 sequence is 16 residues long. Assay: immunoSEQ multiplex PCR; the TCRdb copy retains only in-frame clones and omits some. In the table there are 200,000 or so clones, around nine tenths of which are singletons. The material sequenced was peripheral blood. The sequence came from a woman in her 40s who had recovered from COVID-19. The V and J genes are TRBV5-1 and TRBJ2-3; TRBD2 matches 14 bases. The CDR3 here is CASSLGTSGSSDTQYF. The CDR3 nucleotides read TGCGCCAGCAGCCTTGGGACTAGCGGGAGTAGTGACACGCAGTATTTT.